The entry that follows covers one T cell receptor (beta chain) sequence. Assay used: immunoSEQ multiplex PCR; TCRdb lists only in-frame clones, some missing. The data show just under 65,000 clones, approximately 93% seen once. This entry is derived from a study of T cell changes during pregnancy in multiple sclerosis. Trimming left V 2 bases short and J 8 bases short, with 15 bases between. CDR3 size: 14 residues. Germline V gives CDR1 SGHTA, CDR2 FQGNSA. This TCR came from a female donor with multiple sclerosis, enrolled in a pregnancy study. Specimen: CD8+ T cells from peripheral blood mononuclear cells, collected in the second trimester of pregnancy. The chain employs TRBV7-2 and TRBJ1-2; D gene unclear. In DNA form, the CDR3 reads TGTGCCAGCAGCTTAATCCAGCCACTATTAGGCTACACCTTC. It is translated as CASSLIQPLLGYTF.